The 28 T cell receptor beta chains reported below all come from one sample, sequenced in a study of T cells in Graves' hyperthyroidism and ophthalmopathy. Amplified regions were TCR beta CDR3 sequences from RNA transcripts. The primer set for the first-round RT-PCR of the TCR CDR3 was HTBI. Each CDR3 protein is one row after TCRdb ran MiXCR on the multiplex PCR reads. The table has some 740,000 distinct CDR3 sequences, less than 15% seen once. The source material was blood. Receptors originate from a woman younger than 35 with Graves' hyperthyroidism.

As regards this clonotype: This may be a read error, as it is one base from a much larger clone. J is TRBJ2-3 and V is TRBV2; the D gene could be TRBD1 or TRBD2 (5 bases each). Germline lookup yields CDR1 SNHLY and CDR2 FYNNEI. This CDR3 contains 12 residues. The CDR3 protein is CATGTIADMQYF. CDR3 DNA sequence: TGTGCCACCGGGACCATCGCAGATATGCAGTATTTT.

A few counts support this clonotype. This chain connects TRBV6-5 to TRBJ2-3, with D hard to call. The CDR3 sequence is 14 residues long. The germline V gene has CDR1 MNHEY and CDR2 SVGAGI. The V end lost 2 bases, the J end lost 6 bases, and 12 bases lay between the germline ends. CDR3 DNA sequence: TGTGCCAGCAGTTACGACTCGGGTTTCGATACGCAGTATTTT. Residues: CASSYDSGFDTQYF.

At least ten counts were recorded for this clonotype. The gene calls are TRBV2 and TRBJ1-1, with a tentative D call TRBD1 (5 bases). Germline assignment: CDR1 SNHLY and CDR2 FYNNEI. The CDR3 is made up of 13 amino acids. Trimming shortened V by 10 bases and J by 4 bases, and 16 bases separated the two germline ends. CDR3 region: CAIIPWGGTEAFF. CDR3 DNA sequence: TGTGCCATCATACCATGGGGGGGCACTGAAGCTTTCTTT. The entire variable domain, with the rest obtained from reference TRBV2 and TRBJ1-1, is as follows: EPEVTQTPSHQVTQMGQEVILRCVPISNHLYFYWYRQILGQKVEFLVSFYNNEISEKSEIFDDQFSVERPDGSNFTLKIRSTKLEDSAMYFCAIIPWGGTEAFFGQGTRLTVV.

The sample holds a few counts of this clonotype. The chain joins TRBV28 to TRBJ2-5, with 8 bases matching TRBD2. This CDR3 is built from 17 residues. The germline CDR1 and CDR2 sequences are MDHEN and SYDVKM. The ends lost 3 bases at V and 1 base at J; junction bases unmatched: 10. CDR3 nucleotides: TGTGCCAGCAGTTTTCCCACCGGGAGGGGGACCCAAGAGACCCAGTACTTC. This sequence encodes CASSFPTGRGTQETQYF.

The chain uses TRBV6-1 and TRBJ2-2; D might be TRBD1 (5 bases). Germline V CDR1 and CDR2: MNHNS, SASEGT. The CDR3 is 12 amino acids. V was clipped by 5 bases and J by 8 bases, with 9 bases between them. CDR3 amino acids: CASSSPGGELFF. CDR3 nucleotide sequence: TGTGCCAGCAGTTCCCCAGGGGGGGAGCTGTTTTTT.

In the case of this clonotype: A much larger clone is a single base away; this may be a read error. CDR3 in DNA: TGTGCCAGCAGCCCCGGGACAGGGCTCGAGCAGTACTTC. Residues: CASSPGTGLEQYF. This chain joins TRBV11-1 and TRBJ2-7, with 9 bases identical to TRBD1. Trimming cost V 5 bases and J 6 bases; bases outside gene matches: 5. Germline lookup yields CDR1 SGHAT and CDR2 FQDESV (reference sequence). This CDR3 has 13 residues.

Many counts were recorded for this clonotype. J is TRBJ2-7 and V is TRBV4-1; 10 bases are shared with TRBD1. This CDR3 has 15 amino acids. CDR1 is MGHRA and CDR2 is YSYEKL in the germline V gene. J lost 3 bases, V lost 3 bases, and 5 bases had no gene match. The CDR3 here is CASSHQWDRGYEQYF. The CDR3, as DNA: TGCGCCAGCAGCCACCAATGGGACAGGGGCTACGAGCAGTACTTC.

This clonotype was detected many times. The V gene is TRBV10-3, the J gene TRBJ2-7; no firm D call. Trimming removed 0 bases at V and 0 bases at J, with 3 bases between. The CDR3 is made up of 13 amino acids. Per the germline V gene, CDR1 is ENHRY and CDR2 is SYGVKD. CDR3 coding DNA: TGTGCCATCAGTGAGTCGAGCTCCTACGAGCAGTACTTC. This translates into CAISESSSYEQYF.

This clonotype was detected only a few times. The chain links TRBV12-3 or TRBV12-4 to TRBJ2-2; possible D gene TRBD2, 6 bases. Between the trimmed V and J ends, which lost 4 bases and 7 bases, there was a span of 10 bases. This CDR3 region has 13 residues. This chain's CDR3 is CASSSSSGGELFF. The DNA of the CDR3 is TGTGCCAGCAGTTCAAGTAGCGGCGGGGAGCTGTTTTTT.

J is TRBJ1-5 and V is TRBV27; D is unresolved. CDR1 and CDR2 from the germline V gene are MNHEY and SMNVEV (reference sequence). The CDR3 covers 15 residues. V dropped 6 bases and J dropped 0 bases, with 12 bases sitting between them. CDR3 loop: CASSSVGYSNQPQHF. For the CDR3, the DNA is TGTGCCAGCAGCTCGGTCGGATATAGCAATCAGCCCCAGCATTTT.

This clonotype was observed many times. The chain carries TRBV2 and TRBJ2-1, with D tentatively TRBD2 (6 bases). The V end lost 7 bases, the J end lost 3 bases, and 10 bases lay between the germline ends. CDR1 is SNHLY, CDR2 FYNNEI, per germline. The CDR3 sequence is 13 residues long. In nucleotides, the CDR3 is TGTGCCAGCAAATTGCGGGACTACAATGAGCAGTTCTTC. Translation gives CASKLRDYNEQFF. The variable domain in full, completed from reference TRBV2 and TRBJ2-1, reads EPEVTQTPSHQVTQMGQEVILRCVPISNHLYFYWYRQILGQKVEFLVSFYNNEISEKSEIFDDQFSVERPDGSNFTLKIRSTKLEDSAMYFCASKLRDYNEQFFGPGTRLTVL.

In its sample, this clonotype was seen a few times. CDR3 in DNA: TGTGCCTGGGGACGCCTTAGGGACTATGGCTACACCTTC. Translating gives CAWGRLRDYGYTF. The chain combines TRBV30 with TRBJ1-2; D gene ambiguous. Germline CDR1 GTSNPN, CDR2 SVGIG (reference sequence). The ends were cut back, 5 bases at V and 3 bases at J, with 13 bases in the middle. The CDR3 is 13 residues long.

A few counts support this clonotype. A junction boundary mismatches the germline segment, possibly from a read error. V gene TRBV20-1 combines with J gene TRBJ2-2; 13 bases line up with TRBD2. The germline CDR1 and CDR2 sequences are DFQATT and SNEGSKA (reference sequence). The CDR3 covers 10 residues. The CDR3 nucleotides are TGCAGAGAAAGGACTAGCGGGAGTGTTTTT. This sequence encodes CRERTSGSVF.

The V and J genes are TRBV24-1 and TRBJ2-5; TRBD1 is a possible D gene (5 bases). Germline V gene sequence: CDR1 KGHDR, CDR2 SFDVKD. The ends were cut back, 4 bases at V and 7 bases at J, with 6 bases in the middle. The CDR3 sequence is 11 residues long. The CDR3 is CATSDTGTQYF. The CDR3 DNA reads TGTGCCACCAGTGACACAGGGACCCAGTACTTC.

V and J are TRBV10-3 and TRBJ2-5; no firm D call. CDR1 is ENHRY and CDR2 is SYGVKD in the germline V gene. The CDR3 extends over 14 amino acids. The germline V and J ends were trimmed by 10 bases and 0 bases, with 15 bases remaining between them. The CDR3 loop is CATADGTYQETQYF. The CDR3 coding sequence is TGTGCCACCGCCGACGGTACATACCAAGAGACCCAGTACTTC.

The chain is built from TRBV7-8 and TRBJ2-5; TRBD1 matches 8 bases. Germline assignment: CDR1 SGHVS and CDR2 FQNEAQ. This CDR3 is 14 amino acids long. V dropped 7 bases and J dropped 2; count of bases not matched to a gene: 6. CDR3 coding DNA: TGTGCCAGCAACCCGCGACAGGGGCAAGAGACCCAGTACTTC. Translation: CASNPRQGQETQYF.

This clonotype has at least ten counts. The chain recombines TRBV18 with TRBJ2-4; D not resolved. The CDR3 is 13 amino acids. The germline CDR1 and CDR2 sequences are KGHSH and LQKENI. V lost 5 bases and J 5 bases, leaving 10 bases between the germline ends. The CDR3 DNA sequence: TGTGCCAGCTCAATGGCCAGAGAAAACATTCAGTACTTC. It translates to CASSMARENIQYF.

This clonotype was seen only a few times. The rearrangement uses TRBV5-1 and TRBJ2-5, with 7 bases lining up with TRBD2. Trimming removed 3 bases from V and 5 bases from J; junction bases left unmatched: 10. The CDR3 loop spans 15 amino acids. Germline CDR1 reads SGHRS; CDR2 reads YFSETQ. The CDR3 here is CASSYTAGRSETQYF. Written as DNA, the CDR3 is TGCGCCAGCAGCTACACAGCGGGACGGTCGGAGACCCAGTACTTC.

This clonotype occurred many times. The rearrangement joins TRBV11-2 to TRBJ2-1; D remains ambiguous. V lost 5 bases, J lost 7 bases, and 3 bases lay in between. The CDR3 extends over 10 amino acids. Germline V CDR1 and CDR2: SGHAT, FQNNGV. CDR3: CASSPNEQFF. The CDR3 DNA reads TGTGCCAGCAGCCCTAATGAGCAGTTCTTC.

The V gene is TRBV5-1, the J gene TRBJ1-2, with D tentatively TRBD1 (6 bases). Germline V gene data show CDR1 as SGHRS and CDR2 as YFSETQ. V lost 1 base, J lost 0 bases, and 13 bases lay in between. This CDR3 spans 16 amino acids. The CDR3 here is CASSLTTGYANYGYTF. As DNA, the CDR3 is TGCGCCAGCAGCTTGACCACAGGGTACGCTAACTATGGCTACACCTTC.

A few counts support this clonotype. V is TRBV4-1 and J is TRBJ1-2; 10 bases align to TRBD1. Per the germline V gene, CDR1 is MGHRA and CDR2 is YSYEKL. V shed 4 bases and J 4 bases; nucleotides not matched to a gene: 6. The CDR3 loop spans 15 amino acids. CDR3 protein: CASSRRQGAGYGYTF. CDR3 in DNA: TGCGCCAGCAGCCGTAGACAGGGGGCGGGCTATGGCTACACCTTC.

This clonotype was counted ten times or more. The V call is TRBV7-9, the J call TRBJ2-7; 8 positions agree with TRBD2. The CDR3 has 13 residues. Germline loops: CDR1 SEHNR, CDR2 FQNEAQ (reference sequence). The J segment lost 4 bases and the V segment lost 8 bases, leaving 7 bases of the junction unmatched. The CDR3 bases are TGTGCCAGCTCTCGGGGACTAGTGTACGAGCAGTACTTC. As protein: CASSRGLVYEQYF.

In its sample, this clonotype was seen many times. The CDR3 sequence: CASIRDRVDYGYTF. CDR3 in DNA: TGTGCCAGCATTCGCGACAGGGTGGACTATGGCTACACCTTC. V usage is TRBV6-1 and J usage is TRBJ1-2; TRBD1 matches at 7 bases. Germline V gives CDR1 MNHNS, CDR2 SASEGT. The CDR3 loop spans 14 amino acids. Unmatched junction bases numbered 8, after V lost 7 bases and J lost 3 bases.

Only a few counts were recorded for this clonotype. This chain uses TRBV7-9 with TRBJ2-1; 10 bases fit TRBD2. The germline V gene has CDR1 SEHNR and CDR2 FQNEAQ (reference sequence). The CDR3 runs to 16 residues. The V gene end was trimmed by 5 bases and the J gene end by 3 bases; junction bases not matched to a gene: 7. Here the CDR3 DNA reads TGTGCCAGCAGCCAGACCCGGACTAGCGGCTACAATGAGCAGTTCTTC. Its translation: CASSQTRTSGYNEQFF. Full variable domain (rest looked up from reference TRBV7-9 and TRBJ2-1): DTGVSQNPRHKITKRGQNVTFRCDPISEHNRLYWYRQTLGQGPEFLTYFQNEAQLEKSRLLSDRFSAERPKGSFSTLEIQRTEQGDSAMYLCASSQTRTSGYNEQFFGPGTRLTVL.

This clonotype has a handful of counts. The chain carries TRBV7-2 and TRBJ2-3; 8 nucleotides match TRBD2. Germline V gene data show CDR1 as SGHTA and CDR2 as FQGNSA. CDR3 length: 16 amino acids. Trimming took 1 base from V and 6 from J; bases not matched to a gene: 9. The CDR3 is CASSLVVSGTWDTQYF. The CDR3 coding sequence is TGTGCCAGCAGCTTAGTTGTTAGCGGGACGTGGGATACGCAGTATTTT.

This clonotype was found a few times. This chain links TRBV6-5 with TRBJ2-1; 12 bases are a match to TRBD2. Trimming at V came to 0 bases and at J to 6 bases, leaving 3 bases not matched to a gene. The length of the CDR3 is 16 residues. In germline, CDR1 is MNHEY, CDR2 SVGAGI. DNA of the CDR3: TGTGCCAGCAGTTACTCTCTAGCGGGAGGGGCCAATGAGCAGTTCTTC. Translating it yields CASSYSLAGGANEQFF.

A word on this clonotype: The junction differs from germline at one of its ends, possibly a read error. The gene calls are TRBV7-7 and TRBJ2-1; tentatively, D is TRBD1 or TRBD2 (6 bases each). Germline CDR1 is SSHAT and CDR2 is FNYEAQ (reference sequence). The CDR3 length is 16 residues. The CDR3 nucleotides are TGTGCTAGCAGCTTAGGAGGGGGAAACTCCTACAATGAGCAGTTCTTC. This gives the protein CASSLGGGNSYNEQFF.

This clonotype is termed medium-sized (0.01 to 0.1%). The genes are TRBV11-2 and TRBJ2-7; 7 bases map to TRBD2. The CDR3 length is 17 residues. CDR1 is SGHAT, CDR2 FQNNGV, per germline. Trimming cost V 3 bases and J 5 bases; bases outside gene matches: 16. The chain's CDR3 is CASSLNEWREYDDEQYF. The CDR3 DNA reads TGTGCCAGCAGCTTGAATGAGTGGCGGGAGTACGATGACGAGCAGTACTTC.